A single sample is the source of the 10 T cell receptor beta chains below, sequenced in a study of T cell responses to AZD1222 COVID-19 vaccine. The repertoire was sequenced with immunoSEQ multiplex PCR; TCRdb's copy has only in-frame clones and lacks some. Found here are fewer than 85,000 clones, around 90% of them singletons; the top ten hold roughly 4.9%. The specimen was peripheral blood, collected 28 days after the second dose of the MenACWY control vaccine. All receptors derive from an adult who received the MenACWY meningococcal vaccine as a control.

V is TRBV5-1 and J is TRBJ1-2, with 8 bases identical to TRBD1. The germline CDR1 and CDR2 sequences are SGHRS and YFSETQ. This CDR3 contains 15 residues. V lost 3 bases, J lost 7 bases, and 11 bases stayed unmatched. CDR3 in DNA: TGCGCCAGCAGCTCGGACAGGGCAAGTCTGGGTGGCTACACCTTC. It encodes CASSSDRASLGGYTF.

This chain connects TRBV4-3 to TRBJ2-3; 10 positions agree with TRBD2. Unmatched junction bases numbered 12, after V lost 5 bases and J lost 4 bases. The CDR3 contains 17 residues. Per the germline V gene, CDR1 is LGHNA and CDR2 is YSLEER. Here the CDR3 DNA reads TGCGCCAGCAGCAAAAGGCCTCTAGCGGGAGTCGCAGATACGCAGTATTTT. It is translated as CASSKRPLAGVADTQYF.

The V call is TRBV5-1, the J call TRBJ2-4; D not resolved. The CDR3 sequence is 14 residues long. Germline loops: CDR1 SGHRS, CDR2 YFSETQ. Trimming pared 0 bases from V and 8 bases from J, leaving 12 bases between. CDR3 sequence reads: CASSLGNSEDIQYF. In nucleotides, the CDR3 is TGCGCCAGCAGCTTGGGAAACAGCGAGGACATTCAGTACTTC. The full variable domain, in which reference TRBV5-1 and TRBJ2-4 provide the parts outside the CDR3, is KAGVTQTPRYLIKTRGQQVTLSCSPISGHRSVSWYQQTPGQGLQFLFEYFSETQRNKGNFPGRFSGRQFSNSRSEMNVSTLELGDSALYLCASSLGNSEDIQYFGAGTRLSVL.

The chain couples TRBV6-2 or TRBV6-3 to TRBJ2-7; D could derive from TRBD1 or TRBD2 (5 bases each). Trimming took 7 bases from V and 0 from J, leaving 16 bases between them. This CDR3 spans 15 amino acids. Germline V gives CDR1 MNHEY, CDR2 SVGEGT. Here the CDR3 DNA reads TGTGCCAGCACCCCCTCTCGGGACGGCTCCTACGAGCAGTACTTC. Residues: CASTPSRDGSYEQYF.

This clone was recorded only once. The chain joins TRBV2 to TRBJ1-1; 8 nucleotides match TRBD1. V dropped 8 bases and J dropped 2; count of bases not matched to a gene: 4. Looked up from germline, CDR1 is SNHLY and CDR2 is FYNNEI. This CDR3 region has 13 residues. CDR3 nucleotides: TGTGCCAGCGCGGGACAGGCCAACACTGAAGCTTTCTTT. Amino acids: CASAGQANTEAFF.

The V call is TRBV2, the J call TRBJ2-3; 10 bases are shared with TRBD2. The CDR3 is 15 residues long. The trim removed 4 bases at V and 1 base at J, leaving 2 bases unmatched. The germline CDR1 and CDR2 sequences are SNHLY and FYNNEI. The CDR3 region is CASSGAGGGTDTQYF. The CDR3 DNA reads TGTGCCAGCAGTGGAGCGGGGGGGGGCACAGATACGCAGTATTTT. Based on the CDR3 plus reference TRBV2 and TRBJ2-3, the full variable domain is EPEVTQTPSHQVTQMGQEVILRCVPISNHLYFYWYRQILGQKVEFLVSFYNNEISEKSEIFDDQFSVERPDGSNFTLKIRSTKLEDSAMYFCASSGAGGGTDTQYFGPGTRLTVL.

The chain employs TRBV6-5 and TRBJ2-5, with TRBD2 matching 9 bases. This CDR3 contains 14 residues. Germline loops: CDR1 MNHEY, CDR2 SVGAGI. The ends lost 4 bases at V and 7 bases at J; junction bases unmatched: 7. CDR3 nucleotide sequence: TGTGCCAGCAGTTCACCTAGCGGGGCTGGGACCCAGTACTTC. Its protein is CASSSPSGAGTQYF.

The chain is built from TRBV7-2 and TRBJ1-5; TRBD1 matches 7 bases. The CDR3 is 13 amino acids. V was pared by 5 bases and J by 5 bases, with 3 bases of the junction left unmatched. The germline gives CDR1 SGHTA, CDR2 FQGNSA. Written as DNA, the CDR3 is TGTGCCAGCAGCCACGACAGGGATCAGCCCCAGCATTTT. Its protein is CASSHDRDQPQHF.

The genes are TRBV5-1 and TRBJ1-2; 8 positions agree with TRBD1. Trimming took 0 bases from V and 3 from J; bases not matched to a gene: 10. The CDR3 is made up of 17 amino acids. Germline CDR1 reads SGHRS; CDR2 reads YFSETQ. This chain's CDR3 is CASSLALPRGRDYGYTF. CDR3 in DNA: TGCGCCAGCAGCTTGGCATTACCCAGGGGGCGGGACTATGGCTACACCTTC.

This clone was seen once. The chain employs TRBV19 and TRBJ1-1; a weak D match, TRBD1 (6 bases). Germline lookup yields CDR1 LNHDA and CDR2 SQIVND (reference sequence). V was pared by 7 bases and J by 8 bases, with 20 bases between. The CDR3 is 14 residues long. The DNA of the CDR3 is TGTGCCAGTACCCCATCCGGAAGGGGGAGGGAAGCTTTCTTT. This sequence encodes CASTPSGRGREAFF.